This T cell receptor beta chain stems from a study of blood T cell repertoires in COVID-19. Profiled with immunoSEQ multiplex PCR; TCRdb holds only in-frame clones, not every one. The profile shows about 270,000 clones, 70% to 90% of them singletons. Per the germline V gene, CDR1 is SGDLS and CDR2 is YYNGEE. The length of the CDR3 is 17 residues. The V gene lost 4 bases and the J gene lost 3 bases, with 19 bases spanning the gap. This TCR was sampled from a woman aged 40-49 years with acute COVID-19. The chain is built from TRBV9 and TRBJ2-2, with D maybe TRBD1 (5 bases). The specimen was PBMCs or T cells enriched from blood (not recorded which). The CDR3 is CASSPHWQGVDTGELFF. Here the CDR3 DNA reads TGTGCCAGCAGCCCCCATTGGCAGGGTGTAGACACCGGGGAGCTGTTTTTT.